This TCR beta chain originates from a study of T cells in Graves' hyperthyroidism and ophthalmopathy. Study observations and caveats: Blood samples included most of the expanded thyroid clonotypes exceeding 0.001.

The CDR3 regions of TCR beta were amplified from RNA transcripts. The TCR CDR3 first-round RT-PCR relied on the HTBI primer set. TCRdb called the multiplex PCR reads again in MiXCR, with one record for every CDR3 protein. The sample consists of some 300,000 distinct CDR3 sequences, 15% to 20% of them appearing once. The germline CDR1 and CDR2 sequences are MNHNS and SASEGT. The V and J ends lost 8 bases and 3 bases respectively, with 13 bases between them. This CDR3 region has 13 residues. For this clonotype: What it binds is unknown.

Any patient presenting with uncontrolled infection, other autoimmune disease, pregnancy or lactation was left out. The PBMCs had their origin in 10 ml of fresh peripheral blood. This TCR was sampled from a man aged 50 to 59 with Graves' ophthalmopathy. The chain couples TRBV6-1 to TRBJ1-1; a weak D match, TRBD1 (5 bases). Material: blood. CDR3 region: CASARVPDTEAFF. The CDR3 DNA reads as TGTGCCAGCGCCAGGGTTCCTGACACTGAAGCTTTCTTT.